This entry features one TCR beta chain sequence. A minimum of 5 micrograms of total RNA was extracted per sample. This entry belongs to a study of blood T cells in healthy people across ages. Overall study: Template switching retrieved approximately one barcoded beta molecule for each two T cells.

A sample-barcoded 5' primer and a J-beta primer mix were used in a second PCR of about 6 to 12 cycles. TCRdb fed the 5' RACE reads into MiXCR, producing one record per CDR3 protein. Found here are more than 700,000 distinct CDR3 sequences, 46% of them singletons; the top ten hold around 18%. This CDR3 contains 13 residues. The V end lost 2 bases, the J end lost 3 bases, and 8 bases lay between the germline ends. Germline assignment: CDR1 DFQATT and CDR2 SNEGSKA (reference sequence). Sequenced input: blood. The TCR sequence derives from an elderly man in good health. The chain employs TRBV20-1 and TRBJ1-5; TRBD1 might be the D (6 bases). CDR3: CSARRTDNQPQHF. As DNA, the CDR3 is TGCAGTGCTAGACGGACAGACAATCAGCCCCAGCATTTT.